This section outlines one T cell receptor beta chain sequence together with its context. There are a few counts of this clonotype. Which antigen it targets is not known. The record has no base qualities; no much larger clone is one base away. The source of the sample is a study of human T cells and chemical hapten exposure (dated by TCRdb to the early 2020s). In the study overall: For sensitization, 2% DPC in acetone was applied to a 2 cm by 2 cm area of upper inner arm skin. Throughout the study period of about 25 weeks, patients also received therapeutic DPC doses to the scalp every week. Patch tests used Finn chambers with 0.01% DPC on the upper back, scored after 6 days by International Contact Dermatitis Research Group standards. The patient cohort, mostly female, included alopecia areata with under or over 50% scalp involvement, alopecia totalis and alopecia universalis. Libraries were combined into a pool for sequencing, and differences in TCR yield between samples came mainly from small differences in library volumes within the pool. The study tracked peripheral blood TCR repertoire changes in vivo during primary and secondary sensitization to the hapten diphenylcyclopropenone (DPC) in alopecia patients. Blood samples were taken from patients before sensitization (week 0) and then at 2, 6 and about 24 weeks after DPC sensitization. Around 29 alopecia patients provided blood for TCR sequencing at one to four time points (pre-sensitization, 2, 6 and 24 weeks).

The library was built by means of RACE. Sequencing instrument: NextSeq 500. During library preparation, unique molecular identifiers were attached to individual cDNA molecules so that TCRs could be counted quantitatively and reproducibly. Both TCR alpha and TCR beta chains were sequenced from each blood RNA sample. The original methods were these. A median of roughly 98,000 TCRs per sample was observed, with a range of 23,224 to 690,600. The Decombinator software suite was used to annotate the V, J and CDR3 of the TCR reads. For the PS versus PT1 abundance plots, all samples were subsampled to the same number of TCRs (28,000). Expanded TCRs were defined as absent before sensitization and observed at least eight times at the 2-week time point. In TCRdb, the public reads were trimmed at Q25 with fastp and aligned with MiXCR, with productive beta chains retained. When rows share a CDR3 protein, they turn into one entry using the most common DNA and genes. The V and J calls here are based on TCRdb, not the publication. For this sample there are about 99,000 distinct CDR3 sequences; approximately 13% appear just once. The ten most abundant clones make up less than 2.5% of the sample.

Results and caveats for the whole study, not just this receptor: All patients had alopecia, a presumed autoimmune disease, so their immune response might differ from that of healthy individuals. Repeated subsampling changed both the strength of the expansion versus patch-test correlation and the threshold at which that correlation became significant. Expanded TCRs formed significantly more large CDR3 similarity clusters than pre-sensitization or healthy control sets, consistent with antigen-driven responses. Patch test score was positively correlated with the number of PT1 expanded TCRs, with significance at thresholds 8, 16 and 32 but not at 4. DPC sensitization did not change the number of TCRs with a frequency above 1 in 1000, and there was no evidence of changes in global repertoire structure.

The sample's time point label, decoded: patch test 1, 2 weeks after DPC sensitization. The treatment or condition tag for this specimen amounts to: therapeutic diphenylcyclopropenone sensitization with weekly scalp DPC. At every patch-test visit, the blood draw took place before the patch test was put on. To be eligible, patients had to be aged 18 to 70, diagnosed with alopecia and judged suitable for DPC therapy, while pregnant patients were excluded. Total RNA was isolated from unfractionated whole blood collected in Tempus Blood RNA tubes. V gives up 3 bases and J gives up 2 bases, and the segment between their germline ends measures 8 bases. The CDR3 covers 14 residues, taking in both the cysteine and the phenylalanine. Of all the DNA, just the CDR3 is kept, 42 bases in frame from base 1.

The chain links TRBV12-3 or TRBV12-4 with TRBJ1-5; tentative D gene TRBD1, with 5 bases matching. The receptor's source is a woman aged 40 to 49 with alopecia areata. Some clones in this sample may be carry-over from other donors' samples. The sequencing here drew on whole blood, taken in connection with sensitization to the hapten diphenylcyclopropenone (DPC). The CDR3 here reads CASSLGGGNQPQHF. The sequenced DNA: TGTGCCAGCAGTTTGGGGGGAGGCAATCAGCCCCAGCATTTT.